These 24 T cell receptor beta chains originate from one sample sequenced in a study of regulatory T cells in long-lasting Graves disease. The sample's time point: persistent/refractory GD, antithyroid drugs over 5 years with positive TRAb. Extracted PBMC RNA gave rise to the TCR library. Arm-PCR of CDR3 regions and iRepertoire HTBI primers were the basis on which TCR beta libraries were built. TCRdb reanalysed the multiplex PCR reads using MiXCR and keeps one entry per CDR3 protein. The data contain 500,000 to 700,000 distinct CDR3 sequences, around 30% of them singletons. The sample was peripheral blood mononuclear cells (PBMCs), taken when the disease was refractory, from a patient treated with antithyroid drugs. These TCRs come from a female donor with Graves disease.

The chain recombines TRBV29-1 with TRBJ2-7; 9 bases align to TRBD2. From germline, CDR1 is SQVTM and CDR2 ANQGSEA. Trimming took 4 bases from V and 2 from J; bases not matched to a gene: 3. This CDR3 has 13 residues. CDR3: CSVVAGGAYEQYF. The CDR3 DNA follows: TGCAGCGTTGTCGCGGGAGGGGCCTACGAGCAGTACTTC.

The chain combines TRBV19 with TRBJ1-1, with 7 nucleotides matching TRBD1. The CDR3 is made up of 14 amino acids. Germline V gene sequence: CDR1 LNHDA, CDR2 SQIVND (reference sequence). V was clipped by 5 bases and J by 7 bases; unmatched bases: 10. The CDR3 bases are TGTGCCAGTAGTCCCCGGGACAGCAAATATGAAGCTTTCTTT. Encoded protein: CASSPRDSKYEAFF.

V and J are TRBV7-9 and TRBJ2-1; D gene unclear. The germline CDR1 and CDR2 sequences are SEHNR and FQNEAQ (reference sequence). CDR3 length: 14 residues. V was pared by 5 bases and J by 0 bases, with 8 bases between. CDR3 sequence: CASSPPGSYNEQFF. The CDR3 DNA sequence: TGTGCCAGCAGCCCCCCCGGCTCCTACAATGAGCAGTTCTTC.

This clonotype occurred many times. This rearrangement joins TRBV12-3 or TRBV12-4 to TRBJ1-4, with 9 nucleotides matching TRBD1. J lost 7 bases, V lost 5 bases, and 8 bases had no gene match. The CDR3 is made up of 15 amino acids. The CDR3 DNA follows: TGTGCCAGCAGTACCCACAGGGGGCAGAGTGAAAAACTGTTTTTT. This translates into CASSTHRGQSEKLFF.

This clonotype has more than one count but fewer than ten. The rearrangement uses TRBV29-1 and TRBJ1-2; D not certain. Germline V lookup: CDR1 SQVTM, CDR2 ANQGSEA. The CDR3 runs 9 residues. V gave up 6 bases and J gave up 8 bases, with 7 bases separating them. This chain's CDR3 is CSVVPGYTF. CDR3 sequence (DNA): TGCAGCGTCGTTCCCGGCTACACCTTC.

The chain carries TRBV6-5 and TRBJ1-5; D is ambiguous. Trimming took 4 bases from V and 4 from J, leaving 8 bases between them. The germline CDR1 and CDR2 sequences are MNHEY and SVGAGI. The CDR3 runs to 13 residues. The CDR3 DNA reads as TGTGCCAGCAGTTTTAGGGTTAATCAGCCCCAGCATTTT. Its translation is CASSFRVNQPQHF.

This clonotype was found once. One junction end does not reproduce the germline sequence, and a read error may be involved. The chain links TRBV30 to TRBJ1-5; 7 nucleotides line up with TRBD1. Germline CDR1 and CDR2: GTSNPN and SVGIG (reference sequence). This CDR3 has 14 amino acids. The CDR3 sequence is CTWRGDSGDQPQHF. The CDR3 DNA reads as TGTACCTGGAGAGGGGACAGCGGGGATCAGCCCCAGCATTTT.

This clonotype appeared once. This could be a read error, since a much larger clone is one nucleotide away. The chain carries TRBV11-2 and TRBJ1-1; D call uncertain. V lost 2 bases, J lost 4 bases, and 11 bases lay in between. This CDR3 comprises 14 residues. The germline V gene has CDR1 SGHAT and CDR2 FQNNGV. The CDR3 DNA follows: TGTGCCAGCAGCTTAATCGGGAGTGGCACTGAAGCTTTCTTT. This sequence encodes CASSLIGSGTEAFF.

The rearrangement uses TRBV6-1 and TRBJ1-2; tentatively, D is TRBD1 (6 bases). Germline lookup yields CDR1 MNHNS and CDR2 SASEGT. The CDR3 loop spans 13 amino acids. The V and J ends lost 11 bases and 0 bases respectively, with 13 bases between them. CDR3 DNA: TGTGCCGCCACAGGGCTTCCTAACTATGGCTACACCTTC. This codes for CAATGLPNYGYTF.

In this sample, this clonotype turned up many times. V and J are TRBV12-3 or TRBV12-4 and TRBJ1-2; D not resolved. V was pared by 2 bases and J by 6 bases, with 10 bases between. The CDR3 length is 13 residues. Here the CDR3 reads CASSLLGRDGYTF. The CDR3 nucleotides read TGTGCCAGCAGTTTATTGGGGAGGGATGGCTACACCTTC.

This clonotype was picked up a small number of times. V is TRBV6-1 and J is TRBJ1-1; TRBD1 is a possible D gene (5 bases). V was trimmed by 7 bases and J by 0 bases, leaving 9 bases between them. Germline V gives CDR1 MNHNS, CDR2 SASEGT. This CDR3 has 13 residues. CDR3 loop: CASTYRLNTEAFF. The CDR3 region has the DNA TGTGCCAGCACATACAGGCTGAACACTGAAGCTTTCTTT.

The genes are TRBV7-9 and TRBJ2-6; no clear D. V was shortened by 3 bases and J by 3 bases, with 6 bases between the two germline ends. The germline V gene has CDR1 SEHNR and CDR2 FQNEAQ (reference sequence). This CDR3 contains 14 residues. CDR3 sequence reads: CASSFFDGANVLTF. In DNA form, the CDR3 reads TGTGCCAGCAGCTTCTTTGATGGGGCCAACGTCCTGACTTTC.

This clonotype appeared many times. This chain connects TRBV12-3 or TRBV12-4 to TRBJ2-7, with TRBD2 matching over 10 bases. J gave up 2 bases and V 6 bases, and 10 bases lay outside the gene matches. The CDR3 spans 16 residues. The CDR3 DNA reads TGTGCCAGCAGGACTAGCGGGTCATCCCCTACCTACGAGCAGTACTTC. Protein: CASRTSGSSPTYEQYF.

The genes are TRBV5-6 and TRBJ1-2, with no clear D. Trimming took 4 bases from V and 2 from J, leaving 15 bases between them. CDR1 and CDR2 from the germline V gene are SGHDT and YYEEEE. The CDR3 consists of 15 residues. CDR3 coding DNA: TGTGCCAGCAGCGCCCAAGCCTTGGGGAACTATGGCTACACCTTC. This translates into CASSAQALGNYGYTF.

The chain uses TRBV20-1 and TRBJ2-7; 8 bases are a match to TRBD2. V shed 3 bases, J shed 5 bases, and the junction held 3 bases outside the gene matches. CDR3 length: 12 amino acids. CDR1 is DFQATT, CDR2 SNEGSKA, per germline (reference sequence). In DNA form, the CDR3 reads TGCAGTGCTAGCGGGAGGGTCGACGAGCAGTACTTC. Translated, it gives CSASGRVDEQYF.

This clonotype was seen just once. A much larger clonotype is one base distant, so this may be a read error. The chain joins TRBV28 to TRBJ1-2; 7 bases match TRBD1. The J segment lost 4 bases and the V segment lost 5 bases, leaving 7 bases of the junction unmatched. This CDR3 spans 14 amino acids. Germline V gene sequence: CDR1 MDHEN, CDR2 SYDVKM. CDR3 sequence: CASSRERQGYGYTF. The CDR3 coding sequence is TGTGCCAGCAGTCGGGAACGACAGGGCTATGGCTACACCTTC.

Many counts were recorded for this clonotype. This rearrangement joins TRBV6-1 to TRBJ2-7; possible D gene TRBD1, 5 bases. With 5 bases removed from V and 0 bases from J, the gap between germline ends came to 14 bases. CDR1 MNHNS and CDR2 SASEGT come from the germline V gene. This CDR3 spans 15 amino acids. DNA for the CDR3: TGTGCCAGCAGTAGCCACAGGTCTCTCTCCTACGAGCAGTACTTC. Translating gives CASSSHRSLSYEQYF.

V usage is TRBV27 and J usage is TRBJ1-5; 7 bases align to TRBD1. V gave up 4 bases and J gave up 6 bases; unmatched junction bases: 6. The CDR3 totals 14 residues. Germline V lookup: CDR1 MNHEY, CDR2 SMNVEV (reference sequence). The CDR3 sequence is CASSSRQGVQPQHF. In nucleotides, the CDR3 is TGTGCCAGCAGTTCCCGACAGGGAGTTCAGCCCCAGCATTTT.

This clonotype was seen repeatedly, ten times or more. The rearrangement links TRBV6-1 to TRBJ2-1; D not certain. Trimming took off 5 bases at V and 5 bases at J, with 7 bases between the two ends. This CDR3 has 12 residues. Germline assignment: CDR1 MNHNS and CDR2 SASEGT. CDR3: CASSTIDNEQFF. The CDR3 DNA sequence: TGTGCCAGCAGTACAATTGACAATGAGCAGTTCTTC.

Turning to this clonotype: The germline gene is not matched at one end of the junction; a read error may be the cause. CDR3 nucleotide sequence: TGTGCCAGCAGTTTACCCGTGAACACTGAAGCTCTCTTT. Its translation: CASSLPVNTEALF. V usage is TRBV28 and J usage is TRBJ1-1; no reliable D call. The CDR3 contains 13 residues. The germline CDR1 and CDR2 sequences are MDHEN and SYDVKM.

In its sample, this clonotype was seen a few times. The J gene is TRBJ2-2, the V gene TRBV27; D may be TRBD1 (5 bases). Trimming removed 10 bases at V and 0 bases at J, with 12 bases between. Germline V lookup: CDR1 MNHEY, CDR2 SMNVEV (reference sequence). This CDR3 spans 14 amino acids. CDR3 in DNA: TGTGCCATTCGATGGGGCCCGAACACCGGGGAGCTGTTTTTT. Its protein is CAIRWGPNTGELFF.

The J gene is TRBJ2-7, the V gene TRBV4-1, with 10 nucleotides matching TRBD2. The trim removed 6 bases at V and 3 bases at J, leaving 8 bases unmatched. The CDR3 contains 15 residues. Germline V gene lookup returns CDR1 MGHRA and CDR2 YSYEKL. In DNA form, the CDR3 reads TGCGCCAGCAGTCCGAGCGGGAGGGCCTTCTACGAGCAGTACTTC. This translates into CASSPSGRAFYEQYF.

V is TRBV11-2 and J is TRBJ2-1; D unclear. Trimming took off 5 bases at V and 6 bases at J, with 11 bases between the two ends. The CDR3 has 13 residues. CDR1 is SGHAT, CDR2 FQNNGV, per germline. CDR3 DNA: TGTGCCAGCAGCCCACCCCCCTCCAATGAGCAGTTCTTC. Translation gives CASSPPPSNEQFF. Variable domain in full (rest from reference TRBV11-2 and TRBJ2-1): EAGVAQSPRYKIIEKRQSVAFWCNPISGHATLYWYQQILGQGPKLLIQFQNNGVVDDSQLPKDRFSAERLKGVDSTLKIQPAKLEDSAVYLCASSPPPSNEQFFGPGTRLTVL.

V is TRBV18 and J is TRBJ1-2; D might be TRBD1 (5 bases). V lost 3 bases and J lost 13, with 12 bases in between. Germline CDR1 is KGHSH and CDR2 is LQKENI. CDR3 length: 11 residues. CDR3 coding DNA: TGTGCCAGCTCACCTACAGGTCTTGGCACCTTC. This translates into CASSPTGLGTF.